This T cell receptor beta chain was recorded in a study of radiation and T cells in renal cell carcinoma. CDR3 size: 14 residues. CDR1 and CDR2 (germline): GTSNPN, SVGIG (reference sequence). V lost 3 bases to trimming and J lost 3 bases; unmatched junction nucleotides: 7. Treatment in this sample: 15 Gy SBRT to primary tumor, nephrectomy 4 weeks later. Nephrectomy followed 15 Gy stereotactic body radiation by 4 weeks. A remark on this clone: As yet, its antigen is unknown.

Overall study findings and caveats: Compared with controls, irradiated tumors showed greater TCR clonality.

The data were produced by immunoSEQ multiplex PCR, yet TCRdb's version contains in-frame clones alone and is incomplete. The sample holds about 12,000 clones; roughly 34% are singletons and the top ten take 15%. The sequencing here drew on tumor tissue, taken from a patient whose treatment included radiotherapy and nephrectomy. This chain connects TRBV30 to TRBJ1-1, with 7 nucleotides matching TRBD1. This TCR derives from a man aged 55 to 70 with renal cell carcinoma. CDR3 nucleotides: TGTGCCTGGAGAGCCTGGACAGGAGACACTGAAGCTTTCTTT. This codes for CAWRAWTGDTEAFF.